The present TCR beta chain was sequenced within a study of shared clonotypes between healthy human individuals. With respect to this clone: Its antigen is as yet unknown.

In the naive CD8 group, cells lacked CD45RO and were positively selected for CCR7, so terminally differentiated effector memory CD45RA+ cells were left out. Only in-frame clones appear in the TCRdb table, and some are missing; sequencing was by immunoSEQ multiplex PCR. The sample records around 1.9 million clones, around 93% being singletons. Findings and caveats of the study: Naive subsets, compared against memory subsets, generally had larger estimated richness values.

The CDR3 totals 14 residues. Germline assignment: CDR1 MNHNY and CDR2 SVGAGI (reference sequence). With 6 bases removed from V and 4 bases from J, the gap between germline ends came to 14 bases. This clonotype was obtained from a man between 18 and 29 years old in good health. Some clones in this sample may be carry-over from other donors' samples. This chain joins TRBV6-6 and TRBJ2-3; D unclear. Material for sequencing was naive CD8+ T cells from PBMCs. The CDR3 reads CASRDRWDADTQYF. DNA for the CDR3: TGTGCCAGCAGGGACCGCTGGGATGCAGATACGCAGTATTTT.